Listed below are T cell receptor beta chains from one sample, sequenced in a study of regulatory T cells in long-lasting Graves disease. MiXCR was run by TCRdb on the multiplex PCR reads, yielding one entry per CDR3 protein. The table has approximately 400,000 distinct CDR3 sequences, approximately 15% seen once. The same data also contributed to another study, on T cells in Graves' hyperthyroidism and ophthalmopathy.

The specimen comprised peripheral blood mononuclear cells (PBMCs), sampled at new diagnosis, from a patient treated with antithyroid drugs. All receptors come from a woman between 40 and 50 years old with Graves disease. The CDR3 runs from the conserved cysteine through the conserved F or W. The D gene is left open where the match is weak. Expanded clones get a size class; other rows say once, few or many, or leave the size out.

j_call	clone_size	d_call	v_call	cdr3_nt	cdr3_aa
TRBJ2-2	few	.	TRBV9	TGTGCCAGCACCGTGACGAACACCGGGGAGCTGTTTTTT	CASTVTNTGELFF
TRBJ2-1	many	TRBD2	TRBV11-3	TGTGCCAGCAGCTTATCTAGCGGGAGCTCCAGCTCCTACAATGAGCAGTTCTTC	CASSLSSGSSSSYNEQFF
TRBJ2-5	.	TRBD2	TRBV7-6	TGTGCCAGCAGGACTAGCGGGAGTGAGACCCAGTACTTC	CASRTSGSETQYF
TRBJ1-2	.	.	TRBV29-1	TGCAGCGTTGGTGGGGATGGGGCCGGCTATGGCTACACCTTC	CSVGGDGAGYGYTF
TRBJ2-5	.	TRBD1	TRBV5-6	TGTGCCAGCAGCTTACCAGGGGGCCAAGGGACCCAGTACTTC	CASSLPGGQGTQYF
TRBJ2-2	.	.	TRBV6-2/TRBV6-3	TGTGCCAGCAGCCCGGGACAAGTCACCGGGGAGCTGTTTTTT	CASSPGQVTGELFF
TRBJ2-7	.	.	TRBV5-1	TGCGCCAGCAGCTTGTCGCCCAGGGGGGGAGAATCCGAGCAGTACTTC	CASSLSPRGGESEQYF
TRBJ2-7	many	TRBD1	TRBV12-3/TRBV12-4	TGTGCCAGCAGTTTCAAAACCGGGACAGGGAGCTACGAGCAGTACTTC	CASSFKTGTGSYEQYF
TRBJ1-1	.	.	TRBV14	TGTGCCAGCAGCCAAGCTCTCGGGGGCACTGAAGCTTTCTTT	CASSQALGGTEAFF
TRBJ1-1	.	.	TRBV4-1	TGCGCCAGCAGCCAAGATCCGAGCTTCACTGAAGCTTTCTTT	CASSQDPSFTEAFF
TRBJ1-4	.	.	TRBV7-6	TGTGCCAGCAGCCCTTCGACGGGCGGGGAAAAACTGTTTTTT	CASSPSTGGEKLFF
TRBJ2-2	few	TRBD1	TRBV12-5	TGTGCTAGTGGTTTGACCGAGGGGGCCAACGCCGGGGAGCTGTTTTTT	CASGLTEGANAGELFF
TRBJ1-5	many	.	TRBV11-3	TGTGCCAGCAGCTTACGGTTCCGGGGTTTGAGCAATCAGCCCCAGCATTTT	CASSLRFRGLSNQPQHF
TRBJ1-5	.	.	TRBV19	TGTGCCAGTAGTATTGGGGGCAATAGCAATCAGCCCCAGCATTTT	CASSIGGNSNQPQHF
TRBJ2-1	.	TRBD2	TRBV5-6	TGTGCCAGCAGCCAAGATGTGATAGCGGGAGGGATCAATGAGCAGTTCTTC	CASSQDVIAGGINEQFF
TRBJ1-3	many	.	TRBV7-9	TGTGCCAGCAGCTTCAGGGATCTGGGCTCTGGAAACACCATATATTTT	CASSFRDLGSGNTIYF